This is a list of T cell receptor delta chains from one sample in a study of delta chain sequences of gamma delta T cells. TCRdb repeated clone calling on the PCR reads with CATT. The sample lists roughly 3,100 delta-chain clones, about 61% occurring once. Sequenced input: a tumor sample. The receptors shown here come from a human donor with breast cancer. The CDR3 runs from the conserved cysteine through the conserved F or W. The order of the fields is J gene, D gene, V gene, clone size, CDR3 protein, CDR3 DNA. The D gene is left open where the match is weak. Not all rows give a size; the values are once, few, many and, for expanded clones, a class.

TRDJ1,TRDD3,TRDV2,.,CACDTVGELDDTGVNLIF,TGTGCCTGTGACACCGTGGGGGAACTTGACGATACTGGCGTTAACCTTATCTTT
TRDJ1,.,TRDV2,.,CAGGQEGWDTDKIIF,TGTGCTGGTGGACAAGAGGGGTGGGACACCGATAAAATCATCTTT
TRDJ1,.,TRDV2,.,CACDTVRPTVWDINTVIIIF,TGTGCCTGTGACACCGTGCGACCAACTGTCTGGGACATAAACACCGTTATAATCATCTTT
TRDJ1,.,TRDV2,.,CACNTGGGAPDKLIF,TGTGCCTGTAACACCGGGGGGGGTGCTCCCGATAAACTCATCTTT
TRDJ1,.,TRDV2,.,CATVSREVDRPYTDRLIF,TGTGCCACCGTGTCAAGGGAGGTGGACCGACCTTACACCGATAGACTCATCTTT
TRDJ1,.,TRDV2,.,CAGDTVGVYTDKHIF,TGTGCCGGAGACACCGTGGGGGTCTACACCGATAAACACATCTTT
TRDJ1,.,TRDV1,medium-sized,CALGGLRSGIWGYTDKLIF,TGTGCTCTTGGGGGCCTACGATCCGGAATATGGGGATACACCGATAAACTCATCTTT
TRDJ1,.,TRDV2,.,CACDTVSRDETGPYTVKIFF,TGTGCCTGTGACACCGTGTCGAGGGATGAGACCGGACCTTACACCGTTAAAATCTTCTTT
TRDJ3,.,TRDV2,once,CSCVVSPTRGFPFSWDTQQMFF,TGTTCTTGTGTCGTCTCCCCGACTAGGGGATTCCCGTTCTCCTGGGACACCCAACAGATGTTTTTC
TRDJ1,.,TRDV2,.,CACDTVSRDWDRPYIVKLIF,TGTGCCTGTGACACCGTGTCAAGGGATTGGGACCGACCTTACATCGTTAAACTAATCTTT
TRDJ1,.,TRDV2,.,CARENVSRQAVRPSRDKLIF,TGTGCCCGTGAGAACGTGTCAAGGCAGGCCGTACGACCTTCCCGCGATAAACTCATCTTT
TRDJ1,.,TRDV2,once,CAYDTVSREGDQPYTDKLIF,TGTGCATATGACACTGTGTCAAGGGAGGGAGACCAACCTTACACCGATAAACTCATCTTT
TRDJ1,TRDD3,TRDV1,large,CALGTLPNWGIRGDKLIF,TGTGCTCTTGGGACCCTTCCCAACTGGGGGATACGGGGTGATAAACTCATCTTT
TRDJ3,TRDD3,TRDV2,.,CACDKLATRTGDQRQAQQMIF,TGTGCCTGTGACAAACTCGCCACTCGCACGGGGGATCAGCGGCAGGCGCAACAGATGATTTTC
TRDJ1,.,TRDV2,.,CACDAGTREGKGAYTDKLIF,TGCGCTTGTGACGCCGGGACAAGGGAGGGGAAGGGGGCTTACACCGATAAACTCATCTTT
TRDJ1,TRDD3,TRDV2,.,CSCVTVGSGGPLRLLDTDKLIF,TGTTCTTGTGTCACCGTTGGTTCTGGGGGACCCCTTCGTCTCCTCGACACCGATAAACTCATCTTT
TRDJ1,TRDD3,TRDV2,.,CACDTVSGGYPSGSYLIF,TGTGCCTGTGACACCGTTTCTGGGGGATACCCCAGCGGGTCCTATCTCATCTTT
TRDJ2,TRDD3,TRDV1,.,CALGELPYGFVGDTRALTAQLFF,TGTGCTCTTGGGGAACTACCCTACGGGTTCGTGGGGGATACGAGAGCTTTGACAGCACAACTCTTCTTT
TRDJ1,.,TRDV2,.,CAFYPLREDTDKLIF,TGTGCCTTTTACCCATTGCGGGAGGATACAGATAAACTCATCTTT
TRDJ1,.,TRDV2,.,CACDTVGYRGWTDKLIF,TGTGCCTGTGACACGGTGGGTTACCGTGGTTGGACCGATAAACTCATCTTT
TRDJ1,.,TRDV2,.,CACDIVSREWDRPYSDQLIF,TGTGCCTGTGACATCGTGTCAAGGGAGTGGGACCGACCCTACTCTGATCAACTCATCTTT
TRDJ2,.,TRDV1,.,CALGELSLLLGRLFF,TGTGCTCTTGGGGAACTTTCGCTACTGTTAGGGCGGCTCTTCTTT
TRDJ1,.,TRDV2,.,CSFDTCGDPHTDKLIF,TGTTCCTTTGACACCTGTGGGGACCCTCACACCGATAAACTCATCTTT
TRDJ1,TRDD3,TRDV2,.,CACDSLGTGGTPQHTDKLIF,TGTGCCTGTGACTCCTTAGGTACTGGGGGAACCCCTCAGCACACCGATAAACTCATCTTT
TRDJ1,.,TRDV2,.,CAGEPVGKGADKLIF,TGTGCAGGTGAGCCAGTGGGAAAGGGAGCCGATAAACTCATCTTT
TRDJ1,.,TRDV2,.,CACDTILRGLGIDKLIF,TGTGCCTGTGACACCATTTTGCGCGGACTTGGCATCGATAAACTCATCTTT
TRDJ1,.,TRDV2,.,CSCDPLVGTDTVILIF,TGTTCCTGTGACCCACTCGTGGGGACAGACACCGTTATACTTATATTT
TRDJ1,.,TRDV2,.,CACDRLDGADKLIF,TGTGCCTGTGATCGACTAGACGGGGCCGATAAACTCATCTTT
TRDJ2,TRDD3,TRDV2,.,CACDALTGGALTAQLFF,TGTGCCTGTGACGCTCTTACTGGGGGGGCTTTGACAGCACAACTCTTCTTT
TRDJ1,.,TRDV2,once,CAWVNLDGEHTDKLIF,TGTGCCTGGGTCAACCTGGACGGGGAGCACACCGATAAACTCATCTTT
TRDJ1,.,TRDV2,once,CSRDSCGDYYTDKLIF,TGCTCCCGTGATTCCTGTGGGGACTATTACACCGATAAACTCATCTTT
TRDJ1,.,TRDV2,.,CACDTVTMEGERPYTDKLIF,TGTGCCTGTGACACCGTAACAATGGAGGGGGAGCGTCCATACACCGATAAACTCATCTTT
TRDJ1,TRDD3,TRDV2,medium-sized,CACDTVGSGGPRRPLDTDKLIF,TGTGCCTGTGACACCGTTGGTTCTGGGGGACCCCGTCGTCCCCTCGACACCGATAAACTCATCTTT
TRDJ1,TRDD3,TRDV2,.,CACDTFVGGSEYTDKMIF,TGTGCCTGTGACACCTTTGTCGGGGGATCGGAGTACACCGATAAAATGATTTTC
TRDJ2,.,TRDV2,.,CACDTVGDFTAKLFF,TGTGCCTGTGACACCGTCGGGGACTTTACCGCTAAACTCTTCTTT
TRDJ3,.,TRDV2,once,CSFVTLGWGFWVTRQMFF,TGTTCCTTTGTCACCCTTGGCTGGGGATTCTGGGTCACCCGACAGATGTTTTTC
TRDJ1,TRDD3,TRDV2,.,CACDTLTNGGYVAGKMIF,TGTGCCTGTGACACACTAACTAATGGGGGATACGTGGCCGGAAAAATGATATTC
TRDJ1,.,TRDV2,.,CACDTVSWEGARSYTVIFIF,TGTGCCTGTGACACCGTGTCATGGGAGGGGGCCCGATCTTACACCGTTATCTTCATCTTT
TRDJ1,.,TRDV2,.,CACDTVSREADRPYTVILIF,TGTGCCTGTGACACCGTATCAAGGGAGGCTGACAGACCTTACACCGTTATCCTCATCTTT
TRDJ1,TRDD3,TRDV1,.,CALGRRLSGDMVYWYTDKLIF,TGTGCTCTTGGGCGCCGCCTCTCTGGGGATATGGTTTACTGGTACACCGATAAACTCATCTTT
TRDJ1,.,TRDV2,.,CACDTLGVLTDKLIF,TGTGCCTGTGACACCCTCGGGGTACTCACCGATAAACTCATCTTT
TRDJ1,.,TRDV2,.,CSFVSLLVVRYTDILIF,TGTTCTTTTGTCTCTCTACTGGTGGTACGGTACACCGATATACTGATCTTT
TRDJ1,.,TRDV2,few,CACVSLEYTDKLIF,TGTGCCTGTGTGAGTCTGGAGTACACCGATAAACTCATCTTT
TRDJ3,TRDD3,TRDV2,.,CSGGRTKSYDTRQMFF,TGCTCTGGGGGTCGTACTAAATCCTATGACACCCGACAGATGTTTTTC
TRDJ1,TRDD3,TRDV2,.,CAGGHVLGDQANYTDKLIF,TGCGCTGGCGGTCACGTACTGGGGGACCAGGCGAACTACACCGATAAACTCATCTTT
TRDJ3,.,TRDV2,.,CSCDTLGGGYGSWYTRPMFF,TGTTCCTGTGACACCCTAGGGGGGGGTTACGGATCCTGGTACACCCGACCGATGTTTTTC
TRDJ1,TRDD2,TRDV1,.,CALGAWPFLQVLGLVVFRLIF,TGTGCTCTTGGGGCTTGGCCCTTCCTACAGGTGCTGGGGCTGGTGGTCTTTAGACTCATCTTT
TRDJ2,TRDD3,TRDV2,.,CAFDLMLGDTRANTLTAQLFF,TGTGCCTTTGACCTGATGCTGGGGGATACGCGGGCGAACACTTTGACAGCACAACTCTTCTTT